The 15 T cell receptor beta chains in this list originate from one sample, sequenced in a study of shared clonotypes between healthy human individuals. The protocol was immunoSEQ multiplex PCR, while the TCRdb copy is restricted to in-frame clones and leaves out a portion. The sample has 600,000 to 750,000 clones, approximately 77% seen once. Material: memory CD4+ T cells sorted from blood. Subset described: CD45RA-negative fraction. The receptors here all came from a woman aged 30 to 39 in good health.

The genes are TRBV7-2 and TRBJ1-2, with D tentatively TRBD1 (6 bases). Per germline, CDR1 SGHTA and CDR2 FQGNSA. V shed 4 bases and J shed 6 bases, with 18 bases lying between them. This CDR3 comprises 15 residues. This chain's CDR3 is CASSSMPGTINGYTF. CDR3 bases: TGTGCCAGCAGCTCGATGCCGGGGACAATAAATGGCTACACCTTC.

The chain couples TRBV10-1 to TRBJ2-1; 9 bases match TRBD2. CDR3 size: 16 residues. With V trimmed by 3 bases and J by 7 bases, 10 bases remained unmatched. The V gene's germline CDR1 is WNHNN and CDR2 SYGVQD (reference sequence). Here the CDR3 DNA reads TGCGCCAGCAGTGACCAAGCGGGAGGAAGGCGGAATGAGCAGTTCTTC. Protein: CASSDQAGGRRNEQFF.

The CDR3 here is CASSYNHNSPLHF. DNA of the CDR3: TGTGCCAGCAGTTACAACCACAATTCACCCCTCCACTTT. The chain recombines TRBV6-5 with TRBJ1-6; D uncertain. Trimming stripped 2 bases from V and 7 bases from J, with 6 bases between. Germline V gives CDR1 MNHEY, CDR2 SVGAGI. The CDR3 consists of 13 residues.

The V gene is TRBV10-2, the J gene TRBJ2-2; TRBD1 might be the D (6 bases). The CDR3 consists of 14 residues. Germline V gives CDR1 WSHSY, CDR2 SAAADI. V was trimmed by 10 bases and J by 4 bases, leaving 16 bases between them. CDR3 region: CATRRQESTGELFF. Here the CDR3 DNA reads TGCGCCACACGTCGACAGGAGAGCACCGGGGAGCTGTTTTTT.

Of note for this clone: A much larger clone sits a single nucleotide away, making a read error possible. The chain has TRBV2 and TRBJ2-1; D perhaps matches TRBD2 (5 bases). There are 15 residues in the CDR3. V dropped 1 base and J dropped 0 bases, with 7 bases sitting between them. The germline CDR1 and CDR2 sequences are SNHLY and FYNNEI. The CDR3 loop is CASSEGGGSYNEQFF. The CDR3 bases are TGTGCCAGCAGTGAAGGCGGAGGCTCCTACAATGAGCAGTTCTTC. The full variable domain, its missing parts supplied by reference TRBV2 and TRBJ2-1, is EPEVTQTPSHQVTQMGQEVILRCVPISNHLYFYWYRQILGQKVEFLVSFYNNEISEKSEIFDDQFSVERPDGSNFTLKIRSTKLEDSAMYFCASSEGGGSYNEQFFGPGTRLTVL.

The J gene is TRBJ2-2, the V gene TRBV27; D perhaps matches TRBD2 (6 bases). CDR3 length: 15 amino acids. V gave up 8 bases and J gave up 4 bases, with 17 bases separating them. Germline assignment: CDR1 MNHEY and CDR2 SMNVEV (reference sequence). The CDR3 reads CASWSRENGTGELFF. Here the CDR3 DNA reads TGTGCCAGCTGGAGCCGGGAGAACGGCACCGGGGAGCTGTTTTTT.

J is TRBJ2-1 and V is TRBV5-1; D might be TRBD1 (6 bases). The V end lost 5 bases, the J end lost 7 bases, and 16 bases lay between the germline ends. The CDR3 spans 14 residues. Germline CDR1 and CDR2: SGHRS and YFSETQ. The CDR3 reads CASSQGTQGNEQFF. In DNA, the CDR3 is TGCGCCAGCAGTCAGGGGACCCAAGGAAATGAGCAGTTCTTC.

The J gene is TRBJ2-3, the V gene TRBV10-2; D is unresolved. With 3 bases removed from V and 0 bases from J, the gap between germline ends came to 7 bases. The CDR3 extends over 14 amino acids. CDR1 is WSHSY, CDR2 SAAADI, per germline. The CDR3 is CASSDSASTDTQYF. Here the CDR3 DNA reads TGCGCCAGCAGTGACTCGGCTAGCACAGATACGCAGTATTTT.

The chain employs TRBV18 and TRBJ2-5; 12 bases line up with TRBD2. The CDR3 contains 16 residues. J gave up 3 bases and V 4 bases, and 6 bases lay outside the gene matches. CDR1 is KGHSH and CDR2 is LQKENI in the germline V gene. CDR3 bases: TGTGCCAGCTCACGAGACCGACTAGCGGGAGAAGAGACCCAGTACTTC. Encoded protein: CASSRDRLAGEETQYF.

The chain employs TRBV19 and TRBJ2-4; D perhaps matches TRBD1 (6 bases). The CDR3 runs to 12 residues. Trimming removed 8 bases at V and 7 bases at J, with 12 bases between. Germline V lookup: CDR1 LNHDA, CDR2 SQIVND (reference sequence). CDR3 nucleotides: TGTGCCAGTTGGGGGCGCGGGAACATTCAGTACTTC. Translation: CASWGRGNIQYF.

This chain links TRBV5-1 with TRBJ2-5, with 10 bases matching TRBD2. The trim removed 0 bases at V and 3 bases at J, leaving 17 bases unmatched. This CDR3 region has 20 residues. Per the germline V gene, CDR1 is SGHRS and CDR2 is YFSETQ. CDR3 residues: CASSLGALGGLAVNKETQYF. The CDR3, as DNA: TGCGCCAGCAGCTTGGGGGCCCTGGGCGGACTAGCGGTAAATAAAGAGACCCAGTACTTC.

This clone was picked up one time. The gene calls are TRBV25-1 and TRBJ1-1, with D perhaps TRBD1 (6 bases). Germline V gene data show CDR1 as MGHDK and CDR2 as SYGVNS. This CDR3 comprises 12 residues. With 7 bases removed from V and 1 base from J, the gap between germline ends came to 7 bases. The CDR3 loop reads CASTGANTEAFF. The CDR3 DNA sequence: TGTGCCAGCACAGGGGCGAACACTGAAGCTTTCTTT.

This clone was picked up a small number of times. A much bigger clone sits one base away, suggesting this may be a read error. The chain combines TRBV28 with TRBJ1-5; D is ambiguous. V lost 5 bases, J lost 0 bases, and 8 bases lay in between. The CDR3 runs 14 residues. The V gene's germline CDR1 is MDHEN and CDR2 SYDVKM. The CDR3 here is CASSEQNSNQPQHF. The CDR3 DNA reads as TGTGCCAGCAGTGAACAGAATAGCAATCAGCCCCAGCATTTT.

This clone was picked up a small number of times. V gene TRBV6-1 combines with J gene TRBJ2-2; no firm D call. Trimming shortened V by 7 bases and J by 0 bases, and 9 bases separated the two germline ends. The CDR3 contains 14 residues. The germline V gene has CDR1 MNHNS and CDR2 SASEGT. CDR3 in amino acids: CASIVLTNTGELFF. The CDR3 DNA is TGTGCCAGCATTGTACTGACGAACACCGGGGAGCTGTTTTTT.

Written as DNA, the CDR3 is TGTGCCAGCAGCTCCGGAGTGATAGCGGGAGGGGCCTACGAGCAGTACTTC. Residues: CASSSGVIAGGAYEQYF. V gene TRBV11-2 combines with J gene TRBJ2-7; 11 nucleotides agree with TRBD2. The CDR3 spans 17 residues. V lost 4 bases, J lost 2 bases, and 10 bases stayed unmatched. Germline V gene data show CDR1 as SGHAT and CDR2 as FQNNGV.